This TCR beta chain was sequenced for a study of T cell changes during pregnancy in multiple sclerosis (dated by TCRdb to about 2019). General notes on the study: The study looked at changes in the T cell repertoire across pregnancy in women with multiple sclerosis.

Libraries came from the immunoSEQ multiplex PCR assay. Entries here come from immuneACCESS through TCRdb and include only in-frame sequences with V and J called. Some clones fail to appear in such tables; in the studies checked, an unresolved V gene covers under half of the shortfall, and the cause of the remainder is unknown. Recorded for this sample are around 55,000 clones; about 92% of them occurred a single time. The top ten clonotypes cover less than 4.5% of the sample. This clone was detected once. Its binding antigen is unknown. No clone much larger than this one lies a single base away; base qualities are absent. The CDR1 and CDR2 encoded by the germline V gene (reference sequence) are MNHNY and SVGAGI. V lost 7 bases and J lost 3 bases, and the count of bases not matched to a germline gene is 14. The CDR3 measures 16 amino acids from cysteine to phenylalanine. Solely the CDR3 DNA is kept, with 48 bases framed from the first base.

The sample was CD8+ T cells from peripheral blood mononuclear cells, taken in the second trimester of pregnancy. This TCR derives from a female donor with multiple sclerosis, enrolled in a pregnancy study. The chain is encoded by TRBV6-6 joined to TRBJ2-7; 8 bases in the middle match TRBD1. The CDR3 in this case is CASTARGQVSRYEQYF. At the DNA level, the sequence is TGTGCCAGCACCGCACGGGGACAGGTCTCTCGCTACGAGCAGTACTTC.